This record covers a single T cell receptor (beta chain). This record comes from a study of blood T cell repertoires in COVID-19. Overall study context: The United States, Italy and Spain supplied acute and convalescent COVID-19 samples. Nucleic acid was either cDNA or gDNA, and it came from T cells, B-cell-depleted T cells, or PBMCs.

In the authors' methods: Researchers report that nucleated cell counts were estimated from reference gene primer amplification. The data were produced by immunoSEQ multiplex PCR, yet TCRdb's version contains in-frame clones alone and is incomplete. D and trimming were read from the DNA, whereas the V and J calls and clone size are those reported in that table. The top ten hold more than 3.5% of the sample, which has roughly 130,000 clones, around 87% seen once. Germline V gene sequence: CDR1 SGHTA, CDR2 FQGNSA. CDR3 length: 16 residues. The J segment lost 7 bases and the V segment lost 1 base, leaving 10 bases of the junction unmatched.

The chain combines TRBV7-2 with TRBJ2-7; 10 bases line up with TRBD2. The source material was peripheral blood. The sequence was obtained from a woman aged 60-75 years with acute or convalescent COVID-19. In DNA, the CDR3 is TGTGCCAGCAGCTTAGGAGGTAGCGGGAGGCAGTGGGAGCAGTACTTC. Its translation: CASSLGGSGRQWEQYF.